These T cell receptor beta chains were read from a single sample in a study of T cell responses to AZD1222 COVID-19 vaccine. Sequencing used immunoSEQ multiplex PCR; TCRdb keeps in-frame clones, though not all of them. The table records 150,000 to 190,000 clones, 75% to 90% of them present only once. The starting material was peripheral blood, obtained 28 days after the second AZD1222 dose. Source of these receptors: an adult who received the AZD1222 COVID-19 vaccine. Each CDR3 is given with its conserved first and last residue. A clone size is listed for some rows: how often the clone was seen (once, few, many), or a class if it is expanded.

cdr3_aa clone_size j_call v_call
CASSFTRGLAGSADTQYF . TRBJ2-3 TRBV27
CASSLAMALGYTF few TRBJ1-2 TRBV5-4
CASSLGTGSTDTQYF . TRBJ2-3 TRBV7-6
CASRPTGRETQYF . TRBJ2-5 TRBV28
CASSLGPYDNEQFF . TRBJ2-1 TRBV7-2
CASSVDPADTGELFF once TRBJ2-2 TRBV9
CASSSRTSGDNEQFF . TRBJ2-1 TRBV9
CASSPQGLGYGYTF once TRBJ1-2 TRBV19
CASSLGRQGSTEAFF . TRBJ1-1 TRBV7-9
CASRSGTGEEKLFF . TRBJ1-4 TRBV2
CASSLEGVGNEQFF . TRBJ2-1 TRBV11-3
CASRHSLLGTYEQYF . TRBJ2-7 TRBV27
CASSRAGKQYF . TRBJ2-7 TRBV5-1
CASSTGQANQPQHF . TRBJ1-5 TRBV19
CASSQPTDTQYF . TRBJ2-3 TRBV5-1
CASRRTGSTNEKLFF . TRBJ1-4 TRBV7-6
CASSRPQTISYEQYF . TRBJ2-7 TRBV5-6
CASSFGTFNTEAFF few TRBJ1-1 TRBV6-2/TRBV6-3
CASSATGLAGAADTQYF once TRBJ2-3 TRBV7-2
CASSLSTRGLLSSSGANVLTF . TRBJ2-6 TRBV27
CASSVATPRGGGELFF once TRBJ2-2 TRBV9
CASSLGDEQYF . TRBJ2-7 TRBV7-6
CSASPGQQSYEQYF . TRBJ2-7 TRBV20-1
CSASNTQGGDYGYTF . TRBJ1-2 TRBV20-1
CASSPGGGSYNEQFF . TRBJ2-1 TRBV5-1
CASSSQGDVREQYF . TRBJ2-7 TRBV7-9
CASSPGGYEEKLFF . TRBJ1-4 TRBV27
CASRISTGGFRNTIYF . TRBJ1-3 TRBV28
CASSVAGGSDQPQHF . TRBJ1-5 TRBV2
CASSQDGESYEQYF . TRBJ2-7 TRBV3-1/TRBV3-2
CSVGLGQWGNEQFF . TRBJ2-1 TRBV29-1
CASAVATNSPLHF . TRBJ1-6 TRBV28
CASSIDRDRVQAFF . TRBJ1-1 TRBV19
CATSTGGGELFF . TRBJ2-2 TRBV15
CASSLRVGSYNEQFF . TRBJ2-1 TRBV5-1
CASSFYGAQGLDGANVLTF . TRBJ2-6 TRBV27
CASKGQAILGSYEQYF . TRBJ2-7 TRBV27
CASSFSGSSYNEQFF . TRBJ2-1 TRBV7-2
CASSLTSGRTDTQYF . TRBJ2-3 TRBV7-3
CASSLSLRGTTDTQYF once TRBJ2-3 TRBV5-6
CASKGWGLEENIQYF few TRBJ2-4 TRBV3-1/TRBV3-2
CASSLSQGANEKLFF . TRBJ1-4 TRBV7-9
CSASQADEQYF . TRBJ2-7 TRBV20-1
CSATDSGEPSYEQYF . TRBJ2-7 TRBV20-1
CASSEERTGNTIYF . TRBJ1-3 TRBV25-1
CASSLEIAQNEQFF few TRBJ2-1 TRBV7-2
CASSFSTQGAYEQYF once TRBJ2-7 TRBV7-2
CASSPWDRNIQYF . TRBJ2-4 TRBV4-1
CASSESNQILQFF . TRBJ2-1 TRBV28
CATSDSNYGYTF . TRBJ1-2 TRBV15
CASSQGARAGSYEQYF once TRBJ2-7 TRBV14
CASRPGGLGGEQFF once TRBJ2-1 TRBV5-8
CASSPGMSETQYF . TRBJ2-5 TRBV18
CASSYSTGGDQPQHF . TRBJ1-5 TRBV6-6